This T cell receptor beta chain came from a study of T-cell reconstitution after alpha-beta-depleted transplantation in children. For TCRbeta, the library was prepared with unique molecular identifiers. From the PCR reads, TCRdb called clonotypes with MiXCR, one entry per CDR3 protein. This table holds around 600,000 distinct CDR3 sequences, roughly 15% found once. This clonotype has just a few counts. This CDR3 has 16 residues. The germline V gene encodes CDR1 MNHNS and CDR2 SASEGT. The V gene lost 6 bases and the J gene lost 0 bases, with 17 bases spanning the gap. This specimen was PBMCs from the stem cell graft donor, taken from the stem cell graft. The receptor's source is a human donor who donated a stem cell graft to a child with acute myeloid leukemia. The chain joins TRBV6-1 to TRBJ1-1, with D maybe TRBD1 (5 bases). CDR3 nucleotide sequence: TGTGCCAGCAGAGCGACAGAACAGACAATGAACACTGAAGCTTTCTTT. It codes for CASRATEQTMNTEAFF.